A selection of T cell receptor beta chains follows, all from one sample in a study of CD8 T cells in ankylosing spondylitis. A single record per CDR3 protein comes from TCRdb applying MiXCR to the 5' RACE reads. The sample holds about 420,000 distinct CDR3 sequences, 20% to 25% seen once. Source material: blood, either unsorted or a sorted T cell fraction (not recorded which). All receptors come from a male donor with ankylosing spondylitis. The CDR3 runs from the conserved cysteine through the conserved F or W. A D gene is named only where the DNA matches it firmly. Only part of the rows carry a size: once, few, many, or a class if the clone is expanded.

TRBD1	TRBV5-1	TRBJ2-3	NA	TGCGCCAGCAGCAATCCGGGACAGCCCTCGGGGCCAGATACGCAGTATTTT	CASSNPGQPSGPDTQYF
NA	TRBV18	TRBJ2-1	NA	TGTGCCAGCTCACCACCGTCTGAGCCCTACAATGAGCAGTTCTTC	CASSPPSEPYNEQFF
NA	TRBV4-1	TRBJ2-2	NA	TGCGCCAGCAGCCAAGTTGGATGGGGGCGCGAGGAGCTGTTTTTT	CASSQVGWGREELFF
NA	TRBV11-2	TRBJ1-3	few	TGTGCCAGCAGCTTATCAAACACCATATATTTT	CASSLSNTIYF
NA	TRBV20-1	TRBJ1-5	NA	TGCAGTGCCAGGATAGGGGATCATCAGCCCCAGCATTTT	CSARIGDHQPQHF
NA	TRBV6-2/TRBV6-3	TRBJ2-5	NA	TGTGCCAGCAGTTGGTGGCGAGAGACCCAGTACTTC	CASSWWRETQYF
TRBD2	TRBV4-2	TRBJ2-2	NA	TGTGCCAGCAGCCAAGATCTGAGACTAGCGGGGAACACCGGGGAGCTGTTTTTT	CASSQDLRLAGNTGELFF
NA	TRBV28	TRBJ2-7	NA	TGTGCCAGCACCTCCGGCCCCACCTACGAGCAGTACTTC	CASTSGPTYEQYF
NA	TRBV12-3/TRBV12-4	TRBJ1-2	few	TGTGCCAGCAGTTTGGATCACCTGCGGGACTATGGCTACACCTTC	CASSLDHLRDYGYTF
NA	TRBV14	TRBJ2-1	NA	TGTGCCAGCAGCCAAGGAATGGTCAATGAGCAGTTCTTC	CASSQGMVNEQFF
TRBD1	TRBV12-3/TRBV12-4	TRBJ2-7	NA	TGTGCCAGCAGGCGACAGGGGCCGGGGGCCTACGAGCAGTACTTC	CASRRQGPGAYEQYF
NA	TRBV24-1	TRBJ1-5	NA	TGTGCCACCAGTGATTTTGGCGGGGTCCAGCCCCAGCATTTT	CATSDFGGVQPQHF
TRBD2	TRBV9	TRBJ2-1	few	TGTGCCAGCAGCGCTCATACTAGCGGGGCCTTGGATGAGCAGTTCTTC	CASSAHTSGALDEQFF
NA	TRBV7-9	TRBJ2-1	few	TGTGCCAGCAGGTCAATAGCTTTTAATGAGCAGTTCTTC	CASRSIAFNEQFF
TRBD2	TRBV12-3/TRBV12-4	TRBJ2-3	many	TGTGCCAGCAGTTTATTGGCGGGAGTATTAGATACGCAGTATTTT	CASSLLAGVLDTQYF
NA	TRBV18	TRBJ2-7	few	TGTGCCAGCACTATAAGTGCATCCTACGAGCAGTACTTC	CASTISASYEQYF
TRBD1	TRBV25-1	TRBJ2-4	few	TGTGCCAGCAGAGGACAGGGGGGATCCAAAAACATTCAGTACTTC	CASRGQGGSKNIQYF
TRBD2	TRBV29-1	TRBJ2-1	many	TGCAGTGCTGGAGCGGGAGGGGAGATTTACAATGAGCAGTTCTTC	CSAGAGGEIYNEQFF
NA	TRBV20-1	TRBJ1-4	few	TGCAGTGCTAGTCGGGACTCAGGGGAAAAACTGTTTTTT	CSASRDSGEKLFF
TRBD1	TRBV7-8	TRBJ1-6	NA	TGTGCCAGCAGCGCACAGGGGGCGAGTAATTCACCCCTCCACTTT	CASSAQGASNSPLHF
TRBD1	TRBV12-3/TRBV12-4	TRBJ1-2	few	TGTGCCAGCAGTTGGGACAGCTCTAACTATGGCTACACCTTC	CASSWDSSNYGYTF
NA	TRBV10-3	TRBJ2-3	NA	TGTGCCATCAAGGTGACAGGCGGCACAGATACGCAGTATTTT	CAIKVTGGTDTQYF
TRBD2	TRBV7-8	TRBJ2-5	NA	TGTGCCATCCAACCGGGACTAGTACGTGAGACCCAGTACTTC	CAIQPGLVRETQYF
TRBD1	TRBV4-3	TRBJ2-7	NA	TGCGCCAGCAGCCAAGAAGGAGGGGGACAGGGGGCAGGCGAGCAGTACTTC	CASSQEGGGQGAGEQYF
NA	TRBV15	TRBJ2-7	NA	TGTGCCACCAGCAGTGGCCGTTTGGCGGCAGACTACGAGCAGTACTTC	CATSSGRLAADYEQYF
NA	TRBV3-1	TRBJ2-4	NA	TGTGCCAGCAGCCAAGATTTTGGATCCTCCGGGGCCAAAAACATTCAGTACTTC	CASSQDFGSSGAKNIQYF
NA	TRBV28	TRBJ2-1	NA	TGTGCCAACGGCAAGACTAGTCCAAATGAGCAGTTCTTC	CANGKTSPNEQFF
NA	TRBV30	TRBJ2-7	NA	TGTGCCTGGAGTGTACTGTGGGCAGACGAGCAGTACTTC	CAWSVLWADEQYF
NA	TRBV15	TRBJ2-1	NA	TGTGCCACCACCACTCGGCCTGTTAATGAGCAGTTCTTC	CATTTRPVNEQFF
TRBD1	TRBV18	TRBJ2-3	NA	TGTGCCAGCCTTACCTGGACAGGGGCCAAAGATACGCAGTATTTT	CASLTWTGAKDTQYF